This T cell receptor (beta chain) is drawn from a study of regulatory T cells in long-lasting Graves disease (dated by TCRdb to about 2021). In terms of the full investigation: Antithyroid drugs had been taken for less than 3 months by newly diagnosed Graves' disease patients. This study used TCR sequencing and RNA sequencing of peripheral blood to compare persistent Graves' disease patients against newly diagnosed Graves' disease patients. The study was conducted in China and was registered as a clinical trial. A total of about 33 samples underwent TCR sequencing, from roughly 13 patients with persistent Graves' disease and 20 or so patients with newly diagnosed Graves' disease. General conclusions and limits of the study: Sequencing and analysis were restricted to the TCR beta chain. The authors acknowledged the small sample size as a limitation that may reduce accuracy. Lower TCR Shannon entropy and fewer highly expanded clones were observed in persistent Graves' disease patients than in newly diagnosed patients, which suggested clonal expansion. Persistent patients shared more public clonotypes among themselves (2,741) than newly diagnosed patients did (about 970). Preferential use of TRBV28, TRBJ1-2 and TRBJ2-5 was observed in persistent disease, whereas TRBV20-1 and TRBJ2-1 were favored in newly diagnosed disease. Because the primary lesion, thyroid tissue, could not be accessed, the study looked at peripheral blood alone.

The library was made by multiplex PCR. The data were produced on an Illumina HiSeq 4000. CDR3 regions were amplified by Arm-PCR with iRepertoire HTBI primers to construct TCR beta libraries. PCR products were gel purified before sequencing. The source study handled its data this way. Gene usage analysis of CDR3 amino acid clonotypes relied on the roughly 60 TRBV and 15 or so TRBJ segments identified across samples. COPE and FqMerger were used to merge the filtered high-quality paired reads into contigs. BLAST was used to align contigs to IMGT TRBV, TRBD and TRBJ reference genes, with CDR3 defined following IMGT. Any clonotype with a frequency above 0.1% was counted as a highly expanded clone. Shannon entropy served as the measure of repertoire diversity, while the Gini coefficient captured V-J evenness. Clonotypes shared by more than one individual were considered public. TCRdb trimmed public reads at Q25 via fastp, called clones via MiXCR and kept in-frame beta chains. Each record represents a unique CDR3 protein, reported with the most common genes and DNA among its rows. The authors' filters were not applied to this entry. Present in this sample are around 500,000 distinct CDR3 sequences, around 12% of which were seen just once. The top ten constitute over 7% of the sample.

The CDR3 runs 16 residues from the cysteine to the phenylalanine. The DNA shown is the 48-base CDR3, in frame from base 1. According to the germline V gene, CDR1 reads SGHVS and CDR2 reads FNYEAQ. V drops 5 bases and J drops 0 bases, leaving 17 bases in between. This clonotype was seen many times. Its antigen remains undetermined. Per-base quality was not reported, and no clone a single base away is much larger than it. Interpreted using the paper, the time point label stands for: newly diagnosed GD, antithyroid drugs for less than 3 months. For both TCR sequencing and RNA sequencing, RNA was extracted from PBMCs in TRIzol. The diagnosis of Graves' disease followed American Thyroid Association guidelines. The patients came from an endocrinology department in Xi'an, China. From each patient, around 9 milliliters of peripheral blood was collected into an EDTA anticoagulant tube. Ficoll Paque Plus density gradient separation was used to isolate PBMCs, and no further T cell sorting was done. An Agilent 2100 Bioanalyzer and agarose gel were used to check RNA quality, while a NanoDrop 2000 measured RNA concentration.

These data were likewise used in another study, on T cells in Graves' hyperthyroidism and ophthalmopathy. As noted in the second study: Stable Graves' hyperthyroidism was defined as no progression to ophthalmopathy during 18 months of follow-up. Hyperthyroidism patients were newly diagnosed, with disease duration under 2 months, and aged 18 to 65 years. The study excluded patients with uncontrolled infections, other autoimmune diseases, pregnancy or lactation. Clinical symptoms, serum thyroxine and TRAb, thyroid ultrasound, and orbital computed tomography formed the basis for the diagnoses. A first-round RT-PCR of the TCR CDR3 used the HTBI primer set with the Qiagen OneStep RT-PCR kit. Blood samples also contained most of the expanded thyroid clonotypes (frequency above 0.001), which suggests that blood repertoires may reflect thyroid immune responses. Ophthalmopathy was separated from stable hyperthyroidism by a 13 V-J signature model, with 87.88% sensitivity and 81% to 82% specificity obtained in cross-validation and 80%/75% obtained in testing. In validation, the model predicted progression to ophthalmopathy with roughly 70% sensitivity and 72% to 85% specificity, a median of about six months before onset. A discovery cohort of fewer than 110 patients, about 43 with Graves' ophthalmopathy and roughly 59 with stable Graves' hyperthyroidism, was used to find distinguishing TCR V-J signatures. Prospective prediction of ophthalmopathy was tested in an independent validation cohort of fewer than 20 hyperthyroidism patients and around 16 patients who later progressed to ophthalmopathy. For training and testing, the roughly 100 patients in the discovery cohort were randomly divided in a 7:3 ratio. Thyroid tissue and blood T-cell repertoires from several Graves' hyperthyroidism patients were also compared in the study. Once sampling was done, hyperthyroidism patients were given methimazole at a starting dose of 30 mg daily, whereas ophthalmopathy patients were given high-dose intravenous methylprednisolone. Libraries were constructed in a second round of multiplex PCR, after which size selection and purification were carried out. Libraries were sequenced paired-end with 100 bp reads on an Illumina HiSeq2000. SOAPnuke was used to process the raw data, throwing out any read that contained adapters or uncalled bases, had a mean Phred below 15, or lacked an exact constant-primer or identifier match. High-quality paired reads were merged using COPE v1.2.5, and each unique nucleotide sequence was defined as a clonotype. Clonotypes were aligned to IMGT TRBV, TRBD and TRBJ reference segments using MiTCR v1.1. The analysis included only V-J combinations with a frequency above 0.0001, which together covered 99.2% of the repertoires. A TCS score was defined as the ratio of F50 (clonal expansion) to E x V (chaos), with BLOSUM62-based TCRdist applied between CDR3 peptides within each V-J. Welch's t-statistics and random forest reduced just over 500 V-J features to roughly 13, which were used in a naive Bayes classifier (R e1071). Sample size was not statistically predetermined, and blinding of investigators to group allocation was not performed. TCR Vbeta CDR3 sequencing of roughly 140 peripheral blood samples (approximately 44 ophthalmopathy, approximately 80 hyperthyroidism and around 17 progressor patients) is reported in the paper.

The source is a woman in her twenties or thirties with Graves disease. Donor details come from another sample of the same person, matched by shared clones. The sequence joins TRBV7-6 to TRBJ2-7, and possibly TRBD1, on 5 matching bases. The material was peripheral blood mononuclear cells (PBMCs), obtained at new diagnosis, from a patient treated with antithyroid drugs. The DNA reads as follows: TGTGCCAGCAGCCCTAACCGACAGCTTAGCTCCTACGAGCAGTACTTC. This gives the protein CASSPNRQLSSYEQYF.